This T cell receptor (beta chain) was sequenced in a study of blood T cells in healthy people across ages. The study's findings and limits: It was found that TCR beta diversity correlated strongly with the percentage of naive T cells.

With respect to this clonotype: Its specificity is not known. A much larger clone lies one base from this, so it may be a read error. Without the conserved terminal phenylalanine or tryptophan, this CDR3 likely stems from a read error.

A second PCR of about 6 to 12 cycles used a sample-barcoded 5' primer and a J-beta primer mix. TCRdb re-called the 5' RACE reads through MiXCR, storing one row per CDR3 protein. Here the sample spans around 850,000 distinct CDR3 sequences, 35% to 40% being singletons. Germline CDR1 and CDR2: DFQATT and SNEGSKA (reference sequence). This CDR3 has 13 residues. The V segment lost 8 bases and the J segment 5 bases; nucleotides outside the gene matches: 7. Donors were systemically healthy Caucasian individuals from Russia aged 6 to 90 years. This clonotype was sampled from a man between 18 and 35 years old in good health. The sample taken for sequencing was blood. The V gene is TRBV20-1, the J gene TRBJ2-1; the match to TRBD1 covers 9 bases. CDR3 in DNA: TGCAGTCATCCGGGACAGGGCGACAATGAGCAGTTCCTC. Amino acid sequence: CSHPGQGDNEQFL.